The present T cell receptor (beta chain) was sequenced within a study of blood T cell repertoires in COVID-19. Study as a whole: Sites in the United States, Italy and Spain provided acute and convalescent COVID-19 samples. PBMCs, B-cell-depleted T cells, or T cells provided the cDNA or gDNA that made up the material.

Trimming stripped 1 base from V and 8 bases from J, with 14 bases between. There are 14 residues in the CDR3. CDR1 is MNHEY, CDR2 SMNVEV, per germline (reference sequence). Per the authors' pipeline: Estimation of nucleated cell counts relied on the amplification of reference gene primers. Using immunoSEQ multiplex PCR, the repertoire was profiled, and TCRdb retains in-frame clones only, with some absent. V, J and clone size are taken as reported in that table, and D and trimming were inferred from the DNA itself. The data show around 70,000 clones, with 80% to 90% seen just once and about 4.8% held by the top ten.

This sequence originates from an elderly woman with active or convalescent COVID-19. The V call is TRBV27, the J call TRBJ1-2; no clear D gene. What was sequenced was peripheral blood. In DNA form, the CDR3 reads TGTGCCAGCAGTTTATGGGGAGACGGGCAAGGCTACACCTTC. Residues: CASSLWGDGQGYTF.